This record concerns one TCR beta chain sequence. Its target antigen remains unknown. No quality values exist for individual bases; no much larger clone is one base distant. This sample is drawn from a study of chemoradiotherapy in HPV16-positive cancers (dated by TCRdb to between 2021 and 2022). In terms of the full investigation: Using functional T-cell assays on cells from a couple of HPV16-positive patients, the researchers defined candidate HPV-specific T-cell clones and common TCR motifs. The study set out to ask whether T-cell immunity against the HPV oncoproteins E6 and E7 changes over the course of chemoradiotherapy and whether that immunity affects survival. Next, the candidate HPV-specific TCRs and motifs were followed in TCR repertoires from 80 to 90 patients with HPV-related cancers. The research as a whole found: Expansion of candidate HPV-specific clones and E7-related TCR motifs was observed in the tumor microenvironment during treatment, whereas no such expansion was observed for non-HPV-specific T cells. Among HPV16-positive patients, expansion of HPV-responsive T cells during chemoradiotherapy was associated with better recurrence-free survival. The functional definition of HPV-specific T cells was derived from only two HPV16-positive patients, and the survival association was reported for HPV16-positive patients.

Repertoires were sampled repeatedly over the course of chemoradiotherapy so that clonal expansion in the tumor microenvironment could be followed. Library generation was performed with the immunoSEQ multiplex PCR assay. Drawn from immuneACCESS, this table holds only the in-frame rearrangements with V and J called that TCRdb kept. Clones are partly lost; checked studies trace under half to an unresolved V gene and leave the rest unexplained. For this sample the table gives about 30,000 clones, of which 84% were detected only once. The ten largest account for roughly 6% of the sample. CDR1 SGHRS and CDR2 YFSETQ are derived from the germline V gene. V sheds 5 bases and J sheds 1 base, leaving 18 bases between their ends. The cysteine opens and the phenylalanine closes a CDR3 of 16 amino acids. Only CDR3 DNA remains: 48 bases, in frame from the first base.

The source is a human donor with HPV-associated anogenital cancer. This specimen consisted of blood, obtained from a patient who underwent chemoradiotherapy. The rearrangement joined TRBV5-1 to TRBJ1-2; the D gene is possibly TRBD1, with 6 bases matching. At the DNA level, the sequence is TGCGCCAGCAGATACTTAGGGGGTAATGGTAACTATGGCTACACCTTC. Translated, this gives CASRYLGGNGNYGYTF.